This T cell receptor (beta chain) emerged from a study of T cell responses to AZD1222 COVID-19 vaccine. Whole-study context: Whether given at about 4 or about 12 weeks, second doses were pooled.

J lost 5 bases, V lost 5 bases, and 8 bases had no gene match. The CDR3 runs to 14 residues. Germline CDR1 is GTSNPN and CDR2 is SVGIG (reference sequence). The data were produced by immunoSEQ multiplex PCR, yet TCRdb's version contains in-frame clones alone and is incomplete. This sample has 86,000 or so clones, with roughly nine tenths found just once. Comment on this clone: The antigen remains undetermined.

General study points: Only five or six people who got AZD1222 tested seropositive at baseline. Per reports, nearly half of all spike-specific TCRs target regions that are unmutated in variants. Mostly white British, mostly female donors; authors suggested clonal diversity may be underestimated.

This clonotype originated in an adult in good health. This sample comprised peripheral blood, obtained on day 0 of AZD1222 vaccination. The rearrangement uses TRBV30 and TRBJ2-2, with 7 bases fitting TRBD1. The CDR3, as DNA: TGTGCCTGGGGACAGGAAAGGAGGACCGGGGAGCTGTTTTTT. Translating gives CAWGQERRTGELFF.